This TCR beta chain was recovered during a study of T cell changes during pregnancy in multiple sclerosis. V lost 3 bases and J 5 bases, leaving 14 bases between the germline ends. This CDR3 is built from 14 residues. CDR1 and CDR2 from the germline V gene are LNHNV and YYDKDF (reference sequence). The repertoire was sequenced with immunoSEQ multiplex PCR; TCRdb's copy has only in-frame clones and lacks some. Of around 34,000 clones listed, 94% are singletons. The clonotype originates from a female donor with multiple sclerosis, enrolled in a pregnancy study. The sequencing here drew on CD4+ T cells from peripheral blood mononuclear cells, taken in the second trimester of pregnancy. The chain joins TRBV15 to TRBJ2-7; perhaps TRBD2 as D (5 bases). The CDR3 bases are TGTGCCACCAGCAGGGTCAGGCAGAGGGACGAGCAGTACTTC. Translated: CATSRVRQRDEQYF.